The clone carrying this T cell receptor beta chain was found a few times. Its antigen is undetermined. TCRdb re-derived calls from the reads in MiXCR, one entry per CDR3 protein. The sample carries about 770,000 distinct CDR3 sequences, 29% recorded once. Germline CDR1 and CDR2: MNHNY and SVGAGI (reference sequence). Between the trimmed V and J ends, which lost 0 bases and 1 base, there was a span of 13 bases. This CDR3 has 16 residues. These data originate in a study of T cell repertoires in cytomegalovirus infection. Sequenced material: cultured CD8+ T cells from PBMCs, taken from culture after CMV antigen stimulation. The TCR originated in a human donor in good health (CMV status not recorded). Some clones in this sample may be carry-over from other donors' samples. The chain recombines TRBV6-6 with TRBJ2-7; D perhaps matches TRBD1 (6 bases). The CDR3, as DNA: TGTGCCAGCAGTTACTCCGGGGCACAGGGATCCTACGAGCAGTACTTC. It codes for CASSYSGAQGSYEQYF.